Listed below are T cell receptor beta chains from one sample, sequenced in a study of T cell changes during pregnancy in multiple sclerosis. Data came from immunoSEQ multiplex PCR; TCRdb stores just in-frame clones and leaves some out. Seen here are 48,000 or so clones, 80% to 90% observed once, and the top ten hold roughly 1.2%. The source material was CD4+ T cells from peripheral blood mononuclear cells, sampled in the second trimester of pregnancy. Source of these receptors: a female donor with multiple sclerosis, enrolled in a pregnancy study. Both conserved end residues are part of each CDR3. D genes are given only for firm matches. Rows give clone size only sometimes, using once, few, many, or a class for an expanded clone.

V	size	J	length	D	DNA	CDR3
TRBV19	-	TRBJ2-4	12	TRBD1	TGTGCCAGTAGGCAGGGGGTAAACATTCAGTACTTC	CASRQGVNIQYF
TRBV7-2	-	TRBJ2-3	12	-	TGTGCCAGCAGCTCCTCCAGGGATACGCAGTATTTT	CASSSSRDTQYF
TRBV10-3	-	TRBJ2-7	15	TRBD2	TGTGCCATCAGTGGAGCGGGAGTGAATCGGTACGAGCAGTACTTC	CAISGAGVNRYEQYF
TRBV5-1	medium-sized	TRBJ1-1	16	TRBD1	TGCGCCAGTTTTACCGGGACAGGGGGCATGAACACTGAAGCTTTCTTT	CASFTGTGGMNTEAFF
TRBV28	-	TRBJ2-1	14	TRBD2	TGTGCCAGCAGACTAGCGGGAGTCTACAATGAGCAGTTCTTC	CASRLAGVYNEQFF
TRBV5-4	-	TRBJ2-7	16	-	TGTGCCAGCAGCTTGGGGGATCGGAGGGCCCCCTACGAGCAGTACTTC	CASSLGDRRAPYEQYF
TRBV12-2	-	TRBJ2-1	16	-	TGTGCAAGTCGCTTATCCTTGACTAGCGGGAGTCTTGAGCAGTTCTTC	CASRLSLTSGSLEQFF
TRBV7-9	few	TRBJ2-1	15	TRBD2	TGTGCCAGCAGCTTATCGGTAGCGGGATCTAATGAGCAGTTCTTC	CASSLSVAGSNEQFF
TRBV5-1	once	TRBJ1-2	16	TRBD1	TGCGCCAGCAGCTTAGGTGTGGACAGGGATAACTATGGCTACACCTTC	CASSLGVDRDNYGYTF
TRBV7-3	once	TRBJ2-5	17	TRBD2	TGTGCCAGCAGCTCCCGCCCGACTAGCGGGAATGGCGAGACCCAGTACTTC	CASSSRPTSGNGETQYF
TRBV30	-	TRBJ1-4	15	-	TGTGCCTGGGGCCCGTGGAGGGGTTTTAATGAAAAACTGTTTTTT	CAWGPWRGFNEKLFF
TRBV5-4	-	TRBJ2-1	20	TRBD2	TGTGCCAGCAGCTTATTTGGCTGGACTAGCGGGAGATCCTCCTACAATGAGCAGTTCTTC	CASSLFGWTSGRSSYNEQFF
TRBV15	once	TRBJ1-2	17	-	TGTGCCACCAGCAGAGATCGGGCGGCGGGATCCAACTATGGCTACACCTTC	CATSRDRAAGSNYGYTF
TRBV7-9	-	TRBJ1-1	14	TRBD1	TGTGCCAGCAGCTTTAATTCAGGGGGCACTGAAGCTTTCTTT	CASSFNSGGTEAFF
TRBV28	-	TRBJ2-6	16	-	TGTGCCAGCAGTCCCCCCGACAGTGCGGGGGCCAACGTCCTGACTTTC	CASSPPDSAGANVLTF
TRBV18	-	TRBJ1-2	13	TRBD1	TGTGCCAGCTACCGGGACAGGGGGCTTGGCTACACCTTC	CASYRDRGLGYTF
TRBV5-4	-	TRBJ1-4	15	-	TGTGCCAGCAGTCGCTATCCGGGACTTAATGAAAAACTGTTTTTT	CASSRYPGLNEKLFF
TRBV4-2	once	TRBJ2-1	20	-	TGTGCCAGCAGCCAAGTCGTCAAACTAGCAGTCCCCACGAGAGGGAATGAGCAGTTCTTC	CASSQVVKLAVPTRGNEQFF
TRBV4-1	-	TRBJ2-3	16	TRBD2	TGCGCCAGCAGCCAAGTTGCGGGAGGGAGCACAGATACGCAGTATTTT	CASSQVAGGSTDTQYF